This T cell receptor beta chain comes out of a study of post-analysis software for immune sequencing data. Background on the study: The cohort encompassed relapsing-remitting, secondary progressive and progressive-relapsing multiple sclerosis disease courses.

General study findings and limits: About five TRBV segments (TRBV5-6, TRBV5-1 and TRBV20-1 among them) occurred more frequently in patients than in controls. Those with multiple sclerosis, the patient group, showed significantly lower normalized Chao1 diversity than controls.

This clonotype came up many times. As yet, its antigen is unknown. In germline, CDR1 is LNHNV, CDR2 YYDKDF (reference sequence). The CDR3 totals 14 residues. V dropped 3 bases and J dropped 0 bases, with 9 bases sitting between them. Sequencing libraries made from TCR beta cDNA carried unique molecular identifiers. TCRdb fed the PCR reads into MiXCR, producing one record per CDR3 protein. The data hold more than 350,000 distinct CDR3 sequences, with roughly 40% observed a single time. Specimen: blood. The receptor comes from a girl under 10 years old with multiple sclerosis. The rearrangement joins TRBV15 to TRBJ2-7; either TRBD1 or TRBD2 may fit D (5 bases each). CDR3 DNA sequence: TGTGCCACCAGCAGGGGAGACAGCTCCTACGAGCAGTACTTC. Translation gives CATSRGDSSYEQYF.